These 28 T cell receptor beta chains came from one sample sequenced in a study of T-cell memory formation after mild COVID-19 (dated by TCRdb to about 2021). The library was obtained by 5' RACE. Sequencing took place on an Illumina NovaSeq 6000. In-frame beta chains were kept once TCRdb had trimmed the public reads at Q25 with fastp and called clones with MiXCR. Entries are consolidated by CDR3 protein sequence, retaining the most common genes and DNA. The sample table contains about 360,000 distinct CDR3 sequences; only one count was recorded for 14% of them. About 22% of the sample rests with the top ten. Sequenced: PBMCs or a T cell subset sorted from them (not recorded which). Receptors originate from a man between 18 and 35 years old who had mild COVID-19 (a few samples of this study predate the infection). The sample titles of this study are shuffled in the database, so cell type and time point are left out; the donor was told from shared clones.

The rearrangement links TRBV24-1 to TRBJ2-1; D gene unclear. Trimming removed 2 bases at V and 9 bases at J, with 10 bases between. CDR3 length: 13 residues. Germline values: CDR1 KGHDR, CDR2 SFDVKD. Here the CDR3 DNA reads TGTGCCACCAGTGATTACGTCCGCGGTGAGCAGTTCTTC. It encodes CATSDYVRGEQFF.

This chain joins TRBV7-9 and TRBJ1-2; a weak D match, TRBD1 (5 bases). CDR1 and CDR2 (germline): SEHNR, FQNEAQ (reference sequence). V was cut by 2 bases and J by 6 bases, with 22 bases left in between. The CDR3 extends over 17 amino acids. The CDR3 loop reads CASSLLMVGQGLDGYTF. The CDR3 DNA is TGTGCCAGCAGCTTACTCATGGTTGGTCAGGGATTGGATGGCTACACCTTC.

This clonotype was detected only a few times. The chain carries TRBV19 and TRBJ1-1; D remains ambiguous. The V end lost 6 bases, the J end lost 3 bases, and 11 bases lay between the germline ends. CDR1 LNHDA and CDR2 SQIVND come from the germline V gene (reference sequence). CDR3 length equals 13 residues. The DNA for the CDR3 is TGTGCCAGTAGCGCCCCGGTGTACACTGAAGCTTTCTTT. Protein product: CASSAPVYTEAFF. The variable domain in full, completed from reference TRBV19 and TRBJ1-1, reads DGGITQSPKYLFRKEGQNVTLSCEQNLNHDAMYWYRQDPGQGLRLIYYSQIVNDFQKGDIAEGYSVSREKKESFPLTVTSAQKNPTAFYLCASSAPVYTEAFFGQGTRLTVV.

The genes are TRBV28 and TRBJ1-2; 10 positions agree with TRBD1. The CDR3 runs 14 residues. Trimming took 6 bases from V and 4 from J; bases not matched to a gene: 5. In germline, CDR1 is MDHEN, CDR2 SYDVKM. CDR3 residues: CASRGTGVGYGYTF. DNA of the CDR3: TGTGCCAGCAGAGGGACAGGGGTTGGCTATGGCTACACCTTC.

The table lists this clonotype with many counts. This chain links TRBV7-2 with TRBJ2-1; weak D call: TRBD2 (7 bases). The CDR3 runs 15 residues. V was clipped by 5 bases and J by 2 bases, with 13 bases between them. Germline lookup yields CDR1 SGHTA and CDR2 FQGNSA. CDR3 sequence reads: CASSPRGAPYNEQFF. The CDR3 DNA sequence: TGTGCCAGCAGCCCCCGGGGGGCCCCCTACAATGAGCAGTTCTTC.

The genes are TRBV7-3 and TRBJ2-2, with TRBD2 matching over 10 bases. With 1 base clipped from V and 0 bases from J, the junction kept 5 bases outside the gene matches. This CDR3 is 18 amino acids long. Germline V gives CDR1 SGHTA, CDR2 FQGTGA. In DNA form, the CDR3 reads TGTGCCAGCAGCTTAAGGCCGCTAGCGGGGGCGAACACCGGGGAGCTGTTTTTT. This codes for CASSLRPLAGANTGELFF.

This clonotype was counted only a few times. This chain joins TRBV7-9 and TRBJ1-4; TRBD1 matches 10 bases. Germline values: CDR1 SEHNR, CDR2 FQNEAQ (reference sequence). J was trimmed by 8 bases and V by 0 bases; bases with no gene match: 9. This CDR3 comprises 17 residues. DNA for the CDR3: TGTGCCAGCAGCTTAGCGACGGGACAGGGGTTGGGAGAAAAACTGTTTTTT. Translated, it gives CASSLATGQGLGEKLFF.

This chain uses TRBV9 with TRBJ2-5, with D perhaps matching TRBD1 or TRBD2 (5 bases each). Trimming left V 3 bases short and J 1 base short, with 13 bases between. The CDR3 covers 15 residues. CDR1 is SGDLS and CDR2 is YYNGEE in the germline V gene. The CDR3 protein is CASSAYAGTQETQYF. The CDR3 DNA reads as TGTGCCAGCAGCGCCTACGCAGGGACCCAAGAGACCCAGTACTTC.

This chain links TRBV7-9 with TRBJ1-6; 7 bases are a match to TRBD1. This CDR3 has 14 amino acids. Looked up from germline, CDR1 is SEHNR and CDR2 is FQNEAQ (reference sequence). The junction had 5 bases not matched to a gene; V was cut back by 5 bases and J by 7 bases. The CDR3 loop reads CASSARGYNSPLHF. The DNA of the CDR3 is TGTGCCAGCAGCGCCAGGGGGTACAATTCACCCCTCCACTTT.

V and J are TRBV7-3 and TRBJ1-3; D is unclear. The ends were cut back, 0 bases at V and 2 bases at J, with 8 bases in the middle. Germline loops: CDR1 SGHTA, CDR2 FQGTGA. The CDR3 runs to 15 residues. The CDR3 region has the DNA TGTGCCAGCAGCTTAACCTCTGGGGCTGGAAACACCATATATTTT. This encodes CASSLTSGAGNTIYF.

V gene TRBV6-5 combines with J gene TRBJ1-2; no clear D. V was clipped by 2 bases and J by 6 bases, with 10 bases between them. Germline assignment: CDR1 MNHEY and CDR2 SVGAGI. This CDR3 region has 13 residues. The CDR3 is CASSYGQKDGYTF. In nucleotides, the CDR3 is TGTGCCAGCAGTTACGGGCAAAAGGATGGCTACACCTTC.

At least ten counts were recorded for this clonotype. In DNA form, the CDR3 reads TGTGCCAGCAGTCCCGACGGATATACAGGAGTATATGGCTACACCTTC. Translation gives CASSPDGYTGVYGYTF. The chain employs TRBV7-2 and TRBJ1-2, with D perhaps matching TRBD1 (5 bases). V lost 6 bases, J lost 5 bases, and 22 bases lay in between. This CDR3 has 16 residues. Per germline, CDR1 SGHTA and CDR2 FQGNSA.

This clonotype came up a few times. This chain links TRBV6-6 with TRBJ1-1, with TRBD1 identical over 8 bases. This CDR3 spans 17 amino acids. The ends lost 5 bases at V and 1 base at J; junction bases unmatched: 12. Germline values: CDR1 MNHNY, CDR2 SVGAGI (reference sequence). In DNA, the CDR3 is TGTGCCAGCAGTGGACGACAGGGGTTCTATGGGAACACTGAAGCTTTCTTT. It codes for CASSGRQGFYGNTEAFF.

This chain links TRBV11-2 with TRBJ2-1, with D unresolved. With 6 bases removed from V and 8 bases from J, the gap between germline ends came to 11 bases. In germline, CDR1 is SGHAT, CDR2 FQNNGV. This CDR3 is 12 amino acids long. The DNA for the CDR3 is TGTGCCAGCAGTCTGGGAATTTATGAGCAGTTCTTC. It codes for CASSLGIYEQFF.

This sequence joins TRBV5-1 and TRBJ1-1; D unclear. CDR1 is SGHRS and CDR2 is YFSETQ in the germline V gene. The CDR3 has 14 amino acids. Trimming pared 0 bases from V and 3 bases from J, leaving 9 bases between. CDR3 region: CASSLAGQDTEAFF. In DNA, the CDR3 is TGCGCCAGCAGCTTGGCCGGGCAGGACACTGAAGCTTTCTTT.

The CDR3 is CAISDGYEQYF. DNA for the CDR3: TGTGCCATCAGTGACGGCTACGAGCAGTACTTC. This chain joins TRBV10-3 and TRBJ2-7; D not certain. V was shortened by 3 bases and J by 3 bases, with 3 bases between the two germline ends. Germline V gives CDR1 ENHRY, CDR2 SYGVKD. CDR3 length equals 11 residues.

The CDR3 reads CASSWTSGGEQYF. The CDR3 bases are TGCGCCAGCAGTTGGACTAGCGGTGGCGAGCAGTACTTC. The chain links TRBV10-1 to TRBJ2-7; TRBD2 agrees at 10 bases. Looked up from germline, CDR1 is WNHNN and CDR2 is SYGVQD (reference sequence). Trimming took 5 bases from V and 6 from J; bases not matched to a gene: 4. The length of the CDR3 is 13 residues.

This clonotype was counted many times. For the CDR3, the DNA is TGTGCCAGCAGTCTTCTCGTGGAAGCGGGGGGGCCGGGTTCCTACAATGAGCAGTTCTTC. Protein: CASSLLVEAGGPGSYNEQFF. V is TRBV12-3 or TRBV12-4 and J is TRBJ2-1; 10 nucleotides align to TRBD2. The V and J ends lost 5 bases and 1 base, in that order; junction bases with no gene match: 17. This CDR3 contains 20 residues.

This clonotype was counted many times. This chain uses TRBV5-1 with TRBJ2-3; D perhaps matches TRBD2 (7 bases). In germline, CDR1 is SGHRS, CDR2 YFSETQ. V was clipped by 6 bases and J by 5 bases, with 13 bases between them. The CDR3 is 13 residues long. CDR3 protein: CASNVGGQDTQYF. CDR3 DNA: TGCGCCAGCAACGTGGGGGGGCAAGATACGCAGTATTTT.

J is TRBJ2-4 and V is TRBV6-1, with 8 bases identical to TRBD2. Germline V lookup: CDR1 MNHNS, CDR2 SASEGT. This CDR3 has 14 residues. V lost 6 bases and J lost 4; bases outside the gene matches: 5. CDR3 sequence: CASRPTGGKNIQYF. Written as DNA, the CDR3 is TGTGCCAGCAGGCCCACGGGGGGGAAAAACATTCAGTACTTC.

The chain combines TRBV20-1 with TRBJ2-3, with 11 bases lining up with TRBD2. The CDR3 is made up of 15 amino acids. The germline CDR1 and CDR2 sequences are DFQATT and SNEGSKA (reference sequence). Germline trimming cut 3 bases from V and 6 bases from J; bases unmatched to any gene: 8. The CDR3 protein is CSARALAGGRDTQYF. The DNA of the CDR3 is TGCAGTGCTAGGGCCTTAGCGGGGGGGCGGGATACGCAGTATTTT.

The V gene is TRBV19, the J gene TRBJ1-2; D unclear. CDR1 is LNHDA and CDR2 is SQIVND in the germline V gene (reference sequence). The CDR3 length is 14 residues. Trimming took 3 bases from V and 7 from J, leaving 15 bases between them. CDR3 in amino acids: CASSISWGSGGYTF. The CDR3 nucleotides are TGTGCCAGTAGTATCAGTTGGGGAAGCGGTGGCTACACCTTC.

This clonotype occurred a few times. The chain is built from TRBV3-1 and TRBJ1-1; D gene uncertain. The CDR3 is made up of 15 amino acids. Germline CDR1 and CDR2: LGHDT and YNNKEL (reference sequence). V gave up 4 bases and J gave up 3 bases, with 15 bases separating them. The chain's CDR3 is CASSPRERADTEAFF. In DNA form, the CDR3 reads TGTGCCAGCAGCCCTCGCGAGAGGGCTGACACTGAAGCTTTCTTT.

This clonotype was observed a few times. The chain is built from TRBV15 and TRBJ2-3; D might be TRBD2 (5 bases). Germline loops: CDR1 LNHNV, CDR2 YYDKDF (reference sequence). The CDR3 consists of 18 residues. Trimming removed 0 bases from V and 1 base from J, with 17 bases in between. CDR3 protein: CATSREGSGIGRTDTQYF. In DNA, the CDR3 is TGTGCCACCAGCAGAGAGGGGAGTGGTATCGGTCGCACAGATACGCAGTATTTT.

The V gene is TRBV5-1, the J gene TRBJ1-6; TRBD1 is a possible D gene (6 bases). V was clipped by 0 bases and J by 7 bases, with 11 bases between them. Per the germline V gene, CDR1 is SGHRS and CDR2 is YFSETQ. The CDR3 has 15 residues. CDR3 coding DNA: TGCGCCAGCAGCTTGGGGGCAGGGGTGAATTCACCCCTCCACTTT. It specifies CASSLGAGVNSPLHF. The whole variable domain, filled in from reference TRBV5-1 and TRBJ1-6, reads KAGVTQTPRYLIKTRGQQVTLSCSPISGHRSVSWYQQTPGQGLQFLFEYFSETQRNKGNFPGRFSGRQFSNSRSEMNVSTLELGDSALYLCASSLGAGVNSPLHFGNGTRLTVT.

The chain couples TRBV27 to TRBJ2-1; 8 nucleotides agree with TRBD2. The CDR3 is 14 residues long. V dropped 5 bases and J dropped 3; count of bases not matched to a gene: 3. Germline assignment: CDR1 MNHEY and CDR2 SMNVEV (reference sequence). CDR3 nucleotides: TGTGCCAGCAGTACTAGCGGCAACTACAATGAGCAGTTCTTC. Protein product: CASSTSGNYNEQFF.

The table lists this clonotype with a few counts. The rearrangement links TRBV6-6 to TRBJ2-5; D is unclear. Germline V gives CDR1 MNHNY, CDR2 SVGAGI (reference sequence). This CDR3 comprises 14 residues. Deletions cut 0 bases from V and 5 bases from J, with 10 bases between. The CDR3, as DNA: TGTGCCAGCAGTTACTCAGGGCTGGGGGAGACCCAGTACTTC. This encodes CASSYSGLGETQYF.

J is TRBJ2-7 and V is TRBV7-2; 7 positions match TRBD1. CDR3 size: 14 residues. With 4 bases clipped from V and 5 bases from J, the junction kept 8 bases outside the gene matches. Germline CDR1 reads SGHTA; CDR2 reads FQGNSA. The CDR3 protein is CASSSDRVGNEQYF. The CDR3 nucleotides read TGTGCCAGCAGCTCCGACAGGGTCGGCAACGAGCAGTACTTC.